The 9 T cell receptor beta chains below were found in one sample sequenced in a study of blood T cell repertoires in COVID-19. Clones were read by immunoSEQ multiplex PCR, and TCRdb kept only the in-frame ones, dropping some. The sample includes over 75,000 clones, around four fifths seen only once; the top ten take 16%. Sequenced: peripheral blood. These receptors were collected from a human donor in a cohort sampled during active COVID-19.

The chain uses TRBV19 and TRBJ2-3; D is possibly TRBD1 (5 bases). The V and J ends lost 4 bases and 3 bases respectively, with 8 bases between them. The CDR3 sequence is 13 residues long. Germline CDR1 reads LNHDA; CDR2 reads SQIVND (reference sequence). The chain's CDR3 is CASSTTETDTQYF. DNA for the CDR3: TGTGCCAGTAGTACGACAGAGACAGATACGCAGTATTTT.

In nucleotides, the CDR3 is TGTGCCAGCAGCTTGGAATACAGGCCCTACAATGAGCAGTTCTTC. This sequence encodes CASSLEYRPYNEQFF. The chain uses TRBV5-8 and TRBJ2-1, with D possibly matching TRBD1 (5 bases). Trimming removed 0 bases at V and 2 bases at J, with 9 bases between. CDR3 length: 15 residues. Germline CDR1 SGHTS, CDR2 YDEGEE.

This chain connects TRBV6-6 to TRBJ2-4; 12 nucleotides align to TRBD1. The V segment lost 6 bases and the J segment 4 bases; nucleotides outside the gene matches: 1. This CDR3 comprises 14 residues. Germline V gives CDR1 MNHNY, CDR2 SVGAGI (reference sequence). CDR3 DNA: TGTGCCAGCAGGGGACAGGGGGCGAAAAACATTCAGTACTTC. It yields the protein CASRGQGAKNIQYF.

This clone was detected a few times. CDR3 region: CASSIGNTIYF. In DNA form, the CDR3 reads TGTGCCAGCAGCATAGGAAACACCATATATTTT. The chain is built from TRBV5-4 and TRBJ1-3; D unresolved. CDR1 and CDR2 from the germline V gene are SGHNT and YYREEE (reference sequence). This CDR3 has 11 residues. V lost 4 bases to trimming and J lost 4 bases, with 3 bases between them.

The CDR3 DNA sequence: TGTGCCAGCAGCGTAGAGGGGACTGGGGGGGCGGATACGCAGTATTTT. This sequence encodes CASSVEGTGGADTQYF. The chain joins TRBV9 to TRBJ2-3; D may be TRBD2 (7 bases). The germline V gene has CDR1 SGDLS and CDR2 YYNGEE. The CDR3 has 16 amino acids. V was clipped by 0 bases and J by 6 bases, with 17 bases between them.

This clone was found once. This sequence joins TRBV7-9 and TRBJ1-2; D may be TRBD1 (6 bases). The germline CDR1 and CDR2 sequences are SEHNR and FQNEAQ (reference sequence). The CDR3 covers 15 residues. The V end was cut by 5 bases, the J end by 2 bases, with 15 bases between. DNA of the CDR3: TGTGCCAGCAGCGAACCGAGGGGGAACAACTATGGCTACACCTTC. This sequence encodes CASSEPRGNNYGYTF.

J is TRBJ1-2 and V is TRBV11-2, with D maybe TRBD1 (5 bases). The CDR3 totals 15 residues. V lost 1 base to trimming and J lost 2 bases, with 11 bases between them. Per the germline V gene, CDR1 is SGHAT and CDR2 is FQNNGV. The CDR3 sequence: CASSLGPGYNYGYTF. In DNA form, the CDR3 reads TGTGCCAGCAGCTTAGGCCCAGGGTACAACTATGGCTACACCTTC.

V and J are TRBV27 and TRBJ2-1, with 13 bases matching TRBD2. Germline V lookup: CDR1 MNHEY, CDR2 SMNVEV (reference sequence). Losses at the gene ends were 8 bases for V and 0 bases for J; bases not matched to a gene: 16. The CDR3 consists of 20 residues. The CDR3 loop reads CASLSRPTSGGGSSYNEQFF. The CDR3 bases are TGTGCCAGCTTAAGCAGACCCACTAGCGGGGGGGGTAGCTCCTACAATGAGCAGTTCTTC.

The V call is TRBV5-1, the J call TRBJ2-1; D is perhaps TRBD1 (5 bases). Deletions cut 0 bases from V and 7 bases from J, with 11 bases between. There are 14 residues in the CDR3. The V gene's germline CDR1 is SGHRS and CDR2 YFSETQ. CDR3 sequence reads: CASSLGTLVNEQFF. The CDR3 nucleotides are TGCGCCAGCAGCTTGGGGACACTGGTTAATGAGCAGTTCTTC.